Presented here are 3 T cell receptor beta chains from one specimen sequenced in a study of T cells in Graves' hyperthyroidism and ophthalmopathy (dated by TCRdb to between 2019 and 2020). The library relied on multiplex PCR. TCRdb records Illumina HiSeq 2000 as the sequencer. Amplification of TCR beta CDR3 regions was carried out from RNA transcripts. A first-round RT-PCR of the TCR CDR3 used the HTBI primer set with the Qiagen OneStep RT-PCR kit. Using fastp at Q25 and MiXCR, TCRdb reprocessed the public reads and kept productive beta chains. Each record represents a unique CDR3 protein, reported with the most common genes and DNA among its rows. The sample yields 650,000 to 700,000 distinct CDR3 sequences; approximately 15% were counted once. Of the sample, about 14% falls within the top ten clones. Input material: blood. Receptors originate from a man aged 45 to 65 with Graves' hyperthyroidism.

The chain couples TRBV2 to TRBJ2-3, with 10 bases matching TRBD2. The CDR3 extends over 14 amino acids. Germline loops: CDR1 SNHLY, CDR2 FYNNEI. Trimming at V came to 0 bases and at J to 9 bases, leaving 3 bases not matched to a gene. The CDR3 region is CASSEAETSGTQYF. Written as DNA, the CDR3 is TGTGCCAGCAGTGAAGCAGAGACTAGCGGGACGCAGTATTTT.

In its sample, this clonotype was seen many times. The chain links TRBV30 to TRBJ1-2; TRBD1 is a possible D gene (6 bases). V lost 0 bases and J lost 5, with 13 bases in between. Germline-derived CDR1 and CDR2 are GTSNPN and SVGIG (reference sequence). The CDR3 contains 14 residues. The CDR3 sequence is CAWSVIQGRYGYTF. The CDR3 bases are TGTGCCTGGAGTGTAATACAGGGACGGTATGGCTACACCTTC.

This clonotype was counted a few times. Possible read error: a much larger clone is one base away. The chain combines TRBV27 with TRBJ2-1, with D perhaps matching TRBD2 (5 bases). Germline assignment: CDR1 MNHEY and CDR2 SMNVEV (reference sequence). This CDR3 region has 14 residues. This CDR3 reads CASSLVGEPNEQLF. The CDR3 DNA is TGTGCCAGCAGTTTGGTGGGAGAGCCCAATGAGCAGCTCTTC.